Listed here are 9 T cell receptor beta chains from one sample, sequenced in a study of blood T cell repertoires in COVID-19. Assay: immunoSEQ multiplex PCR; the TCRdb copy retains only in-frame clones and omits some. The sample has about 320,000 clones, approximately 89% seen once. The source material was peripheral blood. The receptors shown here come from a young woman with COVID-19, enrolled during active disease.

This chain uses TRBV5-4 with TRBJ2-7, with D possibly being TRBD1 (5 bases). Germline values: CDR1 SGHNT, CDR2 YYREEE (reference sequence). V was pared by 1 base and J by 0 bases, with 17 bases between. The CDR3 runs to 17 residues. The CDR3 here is CASSLKGNPTTSYEQYF. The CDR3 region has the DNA TGTGCCAGCAGCTTGAAGGGGAATCCCACCACCTCCTACGAGCAGTACTTC. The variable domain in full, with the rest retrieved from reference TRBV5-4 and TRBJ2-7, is ETGVTQSPTHLIKTRGQQVTLRCSSQSGHNTVSWYQQALGQGPQFIFQYYREEENGRGNFPPRFSGLQFPNYSSELNVNALELDDSALYLCASSLKGNPTTSYEQYFGPGTRLTVT.

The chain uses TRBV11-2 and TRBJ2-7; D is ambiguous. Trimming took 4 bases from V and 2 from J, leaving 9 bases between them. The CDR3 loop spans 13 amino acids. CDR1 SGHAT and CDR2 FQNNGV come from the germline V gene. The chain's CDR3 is CASSSLAPYEQYF. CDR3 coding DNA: TGTGCCAGCAGCTCCTTGGCCCCCTACGAGCAGTACTTC.

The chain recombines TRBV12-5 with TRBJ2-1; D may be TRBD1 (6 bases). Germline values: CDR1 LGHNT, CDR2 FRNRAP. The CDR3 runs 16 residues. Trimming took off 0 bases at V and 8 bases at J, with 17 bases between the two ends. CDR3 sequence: CASGLVPSGAGDEQFF. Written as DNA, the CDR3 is TGTGCTAGTGGTTTGGTACCCTCAGGGGCAGGGGATGAGCAGTTCTTC.

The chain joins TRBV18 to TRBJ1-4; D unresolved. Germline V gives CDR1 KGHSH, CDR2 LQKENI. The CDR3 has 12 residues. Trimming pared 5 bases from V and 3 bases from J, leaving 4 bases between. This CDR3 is CASSVSNEKLFF. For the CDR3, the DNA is TGTGCCAGCTCAGTCTCTAATGAAAAACTGTTTTTT.

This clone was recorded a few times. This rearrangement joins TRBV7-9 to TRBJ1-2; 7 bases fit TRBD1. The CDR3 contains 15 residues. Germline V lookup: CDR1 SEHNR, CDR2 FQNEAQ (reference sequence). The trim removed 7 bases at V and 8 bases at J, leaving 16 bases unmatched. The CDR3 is CASTKTTDRVGGYTF. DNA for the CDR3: TGTGCCAGCACCAAGACCACAGACAGGGTTGGAGGCTACACCTTC.

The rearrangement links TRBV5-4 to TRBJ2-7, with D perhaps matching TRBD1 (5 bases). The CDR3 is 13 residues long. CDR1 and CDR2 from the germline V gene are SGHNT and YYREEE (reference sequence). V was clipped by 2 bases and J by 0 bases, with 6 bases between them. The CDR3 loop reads CASSLGHSYEQYF. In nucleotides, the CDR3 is TGTGCCAGCAGCTTAGGACACTCCTACGAGCAGTACTTC.

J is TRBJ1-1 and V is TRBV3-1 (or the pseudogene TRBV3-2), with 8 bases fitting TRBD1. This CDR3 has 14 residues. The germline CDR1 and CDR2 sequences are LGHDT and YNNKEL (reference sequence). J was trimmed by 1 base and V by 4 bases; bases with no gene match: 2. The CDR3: CASSPRGRNTEAFF. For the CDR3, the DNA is TGTGCCAGCAGCCCCAGGGGGCGGAACACTGAAGCTTTCTTT.

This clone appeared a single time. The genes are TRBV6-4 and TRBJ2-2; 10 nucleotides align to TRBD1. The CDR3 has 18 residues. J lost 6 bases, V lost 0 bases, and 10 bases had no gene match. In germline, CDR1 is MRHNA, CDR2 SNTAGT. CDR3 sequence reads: CASSDSPDRGRMSGELFF. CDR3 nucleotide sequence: TGTGCCAGCAGTGACTCCCCCGACAGGGGGCGGATGTCCGGGGAGCTGTTTTTT.

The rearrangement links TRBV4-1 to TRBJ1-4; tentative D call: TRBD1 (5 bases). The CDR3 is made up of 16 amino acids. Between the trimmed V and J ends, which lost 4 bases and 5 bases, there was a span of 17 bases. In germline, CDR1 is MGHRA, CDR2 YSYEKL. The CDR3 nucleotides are TGCGCCAGCAGCCCAGGTTTCGGCAGGGCCAATGAAAAACTGTTTTTT. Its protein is CASSPGFGRANEKLFF.